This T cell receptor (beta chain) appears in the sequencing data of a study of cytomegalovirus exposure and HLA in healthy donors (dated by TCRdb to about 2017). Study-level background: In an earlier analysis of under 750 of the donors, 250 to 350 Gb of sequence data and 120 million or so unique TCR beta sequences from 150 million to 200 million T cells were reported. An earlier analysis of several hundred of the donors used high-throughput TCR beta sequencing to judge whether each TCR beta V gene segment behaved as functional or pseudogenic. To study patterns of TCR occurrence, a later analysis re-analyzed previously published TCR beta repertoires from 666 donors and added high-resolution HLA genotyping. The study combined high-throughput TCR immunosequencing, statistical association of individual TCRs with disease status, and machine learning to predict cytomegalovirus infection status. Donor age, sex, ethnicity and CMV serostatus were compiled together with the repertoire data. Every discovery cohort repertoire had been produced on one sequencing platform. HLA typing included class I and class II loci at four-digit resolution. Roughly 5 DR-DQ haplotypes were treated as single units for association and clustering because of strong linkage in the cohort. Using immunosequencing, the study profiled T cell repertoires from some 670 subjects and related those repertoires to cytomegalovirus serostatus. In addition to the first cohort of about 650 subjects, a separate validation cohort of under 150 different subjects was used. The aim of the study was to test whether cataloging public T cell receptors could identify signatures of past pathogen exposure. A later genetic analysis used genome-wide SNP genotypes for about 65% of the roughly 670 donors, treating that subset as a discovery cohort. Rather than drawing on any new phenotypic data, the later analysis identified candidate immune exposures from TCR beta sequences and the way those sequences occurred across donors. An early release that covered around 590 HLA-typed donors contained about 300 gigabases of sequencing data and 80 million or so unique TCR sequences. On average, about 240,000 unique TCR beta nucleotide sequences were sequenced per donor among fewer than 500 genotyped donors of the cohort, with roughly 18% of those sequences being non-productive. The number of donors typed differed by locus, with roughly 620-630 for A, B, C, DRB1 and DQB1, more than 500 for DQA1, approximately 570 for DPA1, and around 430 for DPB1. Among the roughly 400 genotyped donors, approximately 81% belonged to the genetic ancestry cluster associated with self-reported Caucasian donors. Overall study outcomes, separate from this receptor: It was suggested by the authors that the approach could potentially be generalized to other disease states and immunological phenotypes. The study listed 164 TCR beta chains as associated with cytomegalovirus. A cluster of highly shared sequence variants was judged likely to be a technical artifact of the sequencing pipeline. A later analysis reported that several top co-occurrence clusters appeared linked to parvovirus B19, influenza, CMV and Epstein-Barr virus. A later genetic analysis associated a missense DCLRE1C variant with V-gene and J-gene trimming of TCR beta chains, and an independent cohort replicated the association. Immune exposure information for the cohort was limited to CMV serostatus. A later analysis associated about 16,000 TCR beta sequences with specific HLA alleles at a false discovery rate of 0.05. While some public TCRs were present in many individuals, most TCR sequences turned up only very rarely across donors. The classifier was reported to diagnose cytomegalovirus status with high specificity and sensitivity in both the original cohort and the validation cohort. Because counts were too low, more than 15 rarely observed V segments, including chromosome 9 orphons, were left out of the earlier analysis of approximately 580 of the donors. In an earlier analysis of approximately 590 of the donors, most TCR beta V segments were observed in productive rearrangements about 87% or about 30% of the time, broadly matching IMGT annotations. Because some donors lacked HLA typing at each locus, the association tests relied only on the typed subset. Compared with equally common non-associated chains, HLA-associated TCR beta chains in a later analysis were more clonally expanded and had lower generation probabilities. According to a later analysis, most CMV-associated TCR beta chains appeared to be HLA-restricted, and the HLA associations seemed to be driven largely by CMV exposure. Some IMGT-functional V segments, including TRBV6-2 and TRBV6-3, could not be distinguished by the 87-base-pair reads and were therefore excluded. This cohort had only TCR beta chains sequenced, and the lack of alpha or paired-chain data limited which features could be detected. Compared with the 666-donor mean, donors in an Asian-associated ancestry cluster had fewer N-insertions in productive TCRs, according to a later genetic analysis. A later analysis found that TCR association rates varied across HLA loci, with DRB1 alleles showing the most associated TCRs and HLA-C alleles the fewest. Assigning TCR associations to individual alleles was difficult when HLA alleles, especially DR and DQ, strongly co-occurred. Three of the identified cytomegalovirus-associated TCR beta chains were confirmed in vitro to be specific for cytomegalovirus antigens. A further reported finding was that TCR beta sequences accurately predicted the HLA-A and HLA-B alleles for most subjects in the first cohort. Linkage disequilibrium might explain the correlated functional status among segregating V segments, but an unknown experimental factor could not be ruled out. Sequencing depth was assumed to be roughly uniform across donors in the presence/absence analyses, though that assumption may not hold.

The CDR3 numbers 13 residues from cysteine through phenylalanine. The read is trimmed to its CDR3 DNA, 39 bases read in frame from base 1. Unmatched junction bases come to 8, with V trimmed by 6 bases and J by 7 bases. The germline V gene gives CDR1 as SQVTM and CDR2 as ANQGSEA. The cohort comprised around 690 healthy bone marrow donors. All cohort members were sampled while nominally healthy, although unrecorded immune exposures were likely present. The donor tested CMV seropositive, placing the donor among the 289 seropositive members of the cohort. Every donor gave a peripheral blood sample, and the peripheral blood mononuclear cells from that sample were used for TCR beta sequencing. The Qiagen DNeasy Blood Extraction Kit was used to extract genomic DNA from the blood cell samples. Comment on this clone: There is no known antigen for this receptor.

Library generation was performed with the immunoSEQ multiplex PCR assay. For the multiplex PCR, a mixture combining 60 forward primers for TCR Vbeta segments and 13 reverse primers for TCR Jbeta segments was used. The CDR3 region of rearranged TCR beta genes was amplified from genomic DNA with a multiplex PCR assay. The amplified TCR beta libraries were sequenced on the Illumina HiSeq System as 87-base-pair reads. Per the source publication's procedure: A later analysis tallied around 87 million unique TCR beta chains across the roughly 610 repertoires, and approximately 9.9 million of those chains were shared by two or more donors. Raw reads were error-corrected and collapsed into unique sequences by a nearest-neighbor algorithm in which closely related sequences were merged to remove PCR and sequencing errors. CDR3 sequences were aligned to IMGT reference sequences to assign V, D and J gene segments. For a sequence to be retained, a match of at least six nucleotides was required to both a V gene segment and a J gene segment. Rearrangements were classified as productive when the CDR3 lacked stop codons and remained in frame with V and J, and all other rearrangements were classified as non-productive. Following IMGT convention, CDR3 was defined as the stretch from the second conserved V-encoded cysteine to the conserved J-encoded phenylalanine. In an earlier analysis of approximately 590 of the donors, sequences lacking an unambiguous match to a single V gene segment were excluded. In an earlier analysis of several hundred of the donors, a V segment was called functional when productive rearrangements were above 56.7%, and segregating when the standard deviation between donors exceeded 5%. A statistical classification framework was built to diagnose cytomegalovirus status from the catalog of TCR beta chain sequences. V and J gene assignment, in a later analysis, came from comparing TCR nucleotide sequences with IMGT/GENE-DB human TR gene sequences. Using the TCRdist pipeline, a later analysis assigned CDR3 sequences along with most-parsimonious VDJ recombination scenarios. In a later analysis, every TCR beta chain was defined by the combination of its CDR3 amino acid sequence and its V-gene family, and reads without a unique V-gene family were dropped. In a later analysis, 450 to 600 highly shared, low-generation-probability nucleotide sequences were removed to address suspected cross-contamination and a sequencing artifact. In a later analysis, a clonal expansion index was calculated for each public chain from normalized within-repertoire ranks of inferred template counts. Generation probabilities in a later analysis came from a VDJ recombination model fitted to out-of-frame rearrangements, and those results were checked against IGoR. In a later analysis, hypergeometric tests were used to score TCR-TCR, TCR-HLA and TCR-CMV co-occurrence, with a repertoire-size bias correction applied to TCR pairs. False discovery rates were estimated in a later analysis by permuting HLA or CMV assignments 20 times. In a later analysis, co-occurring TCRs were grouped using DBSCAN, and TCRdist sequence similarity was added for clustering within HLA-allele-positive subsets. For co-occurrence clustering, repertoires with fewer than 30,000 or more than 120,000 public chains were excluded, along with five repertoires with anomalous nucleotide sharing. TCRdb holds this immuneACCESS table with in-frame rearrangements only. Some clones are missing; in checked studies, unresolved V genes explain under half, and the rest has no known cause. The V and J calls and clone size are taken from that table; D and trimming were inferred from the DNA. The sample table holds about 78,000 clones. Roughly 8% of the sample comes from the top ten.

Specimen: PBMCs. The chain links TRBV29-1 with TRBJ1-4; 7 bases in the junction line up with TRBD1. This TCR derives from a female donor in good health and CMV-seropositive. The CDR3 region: CSVKTGDSEKLFF. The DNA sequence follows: TGCAGCGTCAAAACAGGGGATAGTGAAAAACTGTTTTTT.